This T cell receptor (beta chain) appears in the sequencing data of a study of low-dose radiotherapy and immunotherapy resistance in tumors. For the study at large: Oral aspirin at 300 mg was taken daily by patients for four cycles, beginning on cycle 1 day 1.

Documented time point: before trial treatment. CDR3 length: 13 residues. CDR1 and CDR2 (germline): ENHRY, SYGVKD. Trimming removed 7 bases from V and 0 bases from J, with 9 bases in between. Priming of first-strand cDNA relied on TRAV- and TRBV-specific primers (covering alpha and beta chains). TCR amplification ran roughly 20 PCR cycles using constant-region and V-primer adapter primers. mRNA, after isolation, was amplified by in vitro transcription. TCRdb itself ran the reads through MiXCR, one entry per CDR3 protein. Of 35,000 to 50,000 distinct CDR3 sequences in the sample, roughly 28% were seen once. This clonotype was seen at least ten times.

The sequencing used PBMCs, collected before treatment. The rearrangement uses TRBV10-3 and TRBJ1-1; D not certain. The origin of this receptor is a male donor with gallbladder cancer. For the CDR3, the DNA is TGTGCCATCAATGACAACATGAACACTGAAGCTTTCTTT. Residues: CAINDNMNTEAFF.